The rows below give T cell receptor beta chains drawn from one sample of a study of CD8 T cells in ankylosing spondylitis. TCRdb passed the 5' RACE reads through MiXCR, listing each CDR3 protein once. This sample yields over 60,000 distinct CDR3 sequences, of which about 5.2% are seen a single time; about 2% belongs to the top ten. Sequencing used blood, either unsorted or a sorted T cell fraction (not recorded which). These receptors all come from a male donor with ankylosing spondylitis or in good health (not recorded which). Each CDR3 is given with its conserved first and last residue. A D gene is named only where the DNA matches it firmly. Rows may omit the clone size; those that give it use once, few, many or a size class.

v_call	j_call	clone_size	d_call	cdr3_nt	cdr3_aa
TRBV9	TRBJ2-7	many	.	TGTGCCAGCAGTACCGACTCACGCTCCTACGAGCAGTACTTC	CASSTDSRSYEQYF
TRBV20-1	TRBJ1-4	many	.	TGCAGTGCTAAGGCCGGGTTAAGCTTAAATGAAAAACTGTTTTTT	CSAKAGLSLNEKLFF
TRBV7-9	TRBJ1-4	few	.	TGTGCCAGCAGACTAGCGGGGGCTTACGAGGAAAAACTGTTTTTT	CASRLAGAYEEKLFF
TRBV19	TRBJ1-1	many	.	TGTGCCAGTAGTCCCTACGGGGACACTGAAGCTTTCTTT	CASSPYGDTEAFF
TRBV28	TRBJ1-5	many	.	TGTGCCAGCAGTTTAACGGGGATAGCCAGCAATCAGCCCCAGCATTTT	CASSLTGIASNQPQHF
TRBV12-3/TRBV12-4	TRBJ1-1	once	.	TGTGCCAGCAGTTTAGGAGCTTTGGGGGGCACTGAAGCTTTCTTT	CASSLGALGGTEAFF
TRBV3-1	TRBJ1-2	many	.	TGTGCCAGCAGCCAAGTAGCGGGACGCGGGGATGGCTACACCTTC	CASSQVAGRGDGYTF
TRBV10-2	TRBJ2-1	many	.	TGCGCCAGCAGTGAGTTGTCTAACGCCTACAATGAGCAGTTCTTC	CASSELSNAYNEQFF
TRBV7-8	TRBJ2-1	many	.	TGTGCCAGCAGCGTCCAGGGGAGCTCCTACAATGAGCAGTTCTTC	CASSVQGSSYNEQFF
TRBV28	TRBJ1-5	many	.	TGTGCCAGCAGTCAGCAGGGGATGGAGCCCCAGCATTTT	CASSQQGMEPQHF
TRBV7-9	TRBJ1-3	many	.	TGTGCCAGCAGCTTGAGGAGCCTAGAAGTTGACACCATATATTTT	CASSLRSLEVDTIYF
TRBV9	TRBJ2-7	many	.	TGTGCCAGCAGCGTAGGCCCCCGCGCAGACTACGAGCAGTACTTC	CASSVGPRADYEQYF
TRBV29-1	TRBJ2-1	many	.	TGCAGCGTTGGCGGGACGGAGCCCTACAATGAGCAGTTCTTC	CSVGGTEPYNEQFF
TRBV5-4	TRBJ2-5	few	.	TGTGCCAGCGCCAAGGGGGGGGGTGAGACCCAGTACTTC	CASAKGGGETQYF
TRBV7-2	TRBJ2-3	many	TRBD2	TGTGCCAGCAGGCGACTAGCGGGGATCCTCACAGATACGCAGTATTTT	CASRRLAGILTDTQYF
TRBV5-1	TRBJ2-7	many	.	TGCGCCAGCAGCTTTACAAATCGGGACGGAACTACCGAGCAGTACTTC	CASSFTNRDGTTEQYF
TRBV5-1	TRBJ1-5	many	.	TGCGCCAGCAGCTTGGGGCCTGGTCAGCCCCAGCATTTT	CASSLGPGQPQHF
TRBV19	TRBJ2-1	many	.	TGTGCCAGTAGTATAAGCGATGAGCAGTTCTTC	CASSISDEQFF
TRBV7-9	TRBJ2-3	many	.	TGTGCCAGCAGCTCGAAAACGGGGAGCCAGGATACGCAGTATTTT	CASSSKTGSQDTQYF
TRBV20-1	TRBJ1-1	many	.	TGCAGTGCTAGTACGTATTTGGGAAACACTGAAGCTTTCTTT	CSASTYLGNTEAFF
TRBV27	TRBJ2-2	many	.	TGTGCCAGCGGGGGGTCCTACCGGGAGCTGTTTTTT	CASGGSYRELFF
TRBV24-1	TRBJ2-7	many	.	TGTGCCACCAGTGACTCCGACCGGGGTGTGGAGCAGTACTTC	CATSDSDRGVEQYF
TRBV29-1	TRBJ2-2	many	.	TGCAGCGTCCGGAGGGGGGGCGGGGAGCTGTTTTTT	CSVRRGGGELFF
TRBV5-1	TRBJ1-2	many	.	TGCGCCAGCAGCTTGGGGCAGGAAGGGGCCAACTATGGCTACACCTTC	CASSLGQEGANYGYTF
TRBV7-3	TRBJ2-3	many	.	TGTGCCAGCAGCTTTGGCGGGGGCCACACAGATACGCAGTATTTT	CASSFGGGHTDTQYF
TRBV12-3/TRBV12-4	TRBJ1-2	many	.	TGTGCCAGCAGTCGGGCGGGCTCTAGTACTGGCTACACCTTC	CASSRAGSSTGYTF
TRBV6-1	TRBJ2-1	many	TRBD1	TGTGCCAGCAGTACGGACAGGGATCGCAATGAGCAGTTCTTC	CASSTDRDRNEQFF
TRBV9	TRBJ2-2	many	.	TGTGCCAGCAGCGCCCGGACCAACACCGGGGAGCTGTTTTTT	CASSARTNTGELFF
TRBV6-2/TRBV6-3	TRBJ1-5	many	.	TGTGCCAGCAGCTGGGGCGGTGGGAGCAATCAGCCCCAGCATTTT	CASSWGGGSNQPQHF
TRBV9	TRBJ1-2	many	TRBD1	TGTGCCAGCAGCGGGACAGGGGCAAAGTATGGCTACACCTTC	CASSGTGAKYGYTF
TRBV12-3/TRBV12-4	TRBJ2-7	many	.	TGTGCCAGCAGCTACCCCGGGGAACAGTACTTC	CASSYPGEQYF
TRBV20-1	TRBJ2-1	many	TRBD2	TGCAGTGCTCCCACCGGGACTAGCTCCAGTGAGCAGTTCTTC	CSAPTGTSSSEQFF
TRBV4-3	TRBJ2-1	many	.	TGCGCCAGCAGCCAAGATAGAAGGGCGGGGCGTAATGAGCAGTTCTTC	CASSQDRRAGRNEQFF
TRBV10-3	TRBJ1-2	many	.	TGTGCCATCAGTGTCGGCAGCTTGGAGAACTATGGCTACACCTTC	CAISVGSLENYGYTF
TRBV20-1	TRBJ2-3	many	.	TGCAGTGCTATTAGCACAGATACGCAGTATTTT	CSAISTDTQYF
TRBV20-1	TRBJ2-1	many	TRBD2	TGCTGTGCTAGGGCTATAGCGGGGGGGTTCGACAATGAGCAGTTCTTC	CCARAIAGGFDNEQFF
TRBV20-1	TRBJ2-4	medium-sized	TRBD2	TGCAGTGCTGGCCCCTACCGGACTAGCATGGGAAACATTCAGTACTTC	CSAGPYRTSMGNIQYF
TRBV4-1	TRBJ1-1	many	.	TGCGCCAGCAGCCAAAAGGGCACTGAAGCTTTCTTT	CASSQKGTEAFF
TRBV20-1	TRBJ2-1	many	.	TGCAGTGCCCAAGAGGTGGCAGCTTACAATGAGCAGTTCTTC	CSAQEVAAYNEQFF
TRBV20-1	TRBJ2-2	many	TRBD1	TGCAGTGCTGAGACAGGGGATTCCGCGAACACCGGGGAGCTGTTTTTT	CSAETGDSANTGELFF
TRBV7-9	TRBJ2-2	.	.	TGTGCCAGCAACTTAGTGGGGGTCACCGGGGAGCTGTTTTTT	CASNLVGVTGELFF
TRBV4-2	TRBJ2-2	many	.	TGTGCCAGCAGCCAAGCACCTACTGTGAACACCGGGGAGCTGTTTTTT	CASSQAPTVNTGELFF
TRBV29-1	TRBJ1-2	many	TRBD1	TGCAGCGTTGAACGAACAAAGACAGGGGGCGTCGGCTATGGCTACACCTTC	CSVERTKTGGVGYGYTF
TRBV7-2	TRBJ2-3	many	.	TGTGCCAGCAGCATCCAGACAGGCAACACAGATACGCAGTATTTT	CASSIQTGNTDTQYF
TRBV4-2	TRBJ1-6	many	TRBD1	TGTGCCAGCAGCGGGACAGGGGATTCTAATTCACCCCTCCACTTT	CASSGTGDSNSPLHF
TRBV9	TRBJ1-1	many	.	TGTGCCAGCAGCGTAGGTCCGATCACTGAAGCTTTCTTT	CASSVGPITEAFF
TRBV7-8	TRBJ1-4	many	.	TGTGCCAGCAGCAAACGACAGGACCGTGAAAAACTGTTTTTT	CASSKRQDREKLFF
TRBV5-1	TRBJ2-5	many	.	TGCGCCAGCAGCTTGGGTGCAGCCACTAGCGAGACCCAGTACTTC	CASSLGAATSETQYF
TRBV5-4	TRBJ2-1	many	.	TGTGCCAGCAGCTTTTTAGGTTCTCTGGAGCAGTTCTTC	CASSFLGSLEQFF
TRBV29-1	TRBJ1-1	many	TRBD1	TGCAGCATCCGGGACAGGGTCCAAACTGAAGCTTTCTTT	CSIRDRVQTEAFF
TRBV20-1	TRBJ2-1	many	.	TGCAGTGCTAGAGTTCTCCGGGGTGAGCAGTTCTTC	CSARVLRGEQFF
TRBV9	TRBJ2-7	many	.	TGTGCCAGCAGCCTAACCCGGTCAGCACCCTCCTACGAGCAGTACTTC	CASSLTRSAPSYEQYF
TRBV12-3/TRBV12-4	TRBJ2-3	many	.	TGTGCCAGCAGTTTAGCGGGGTTATCGGATACGCAGTATTTT	CASSLAGLSDTQYF
TRBV7-6	TRBJ2-2	many	.	TGTGCCAGCAGCTTAGCAAACGGAGGGGCCACCGGGGAGCTGTTTTTT	CASSLANGGATGELFF
TRBV12-3/TRBV12-4	TRBJ1-1	many	.	TGTGCCAGCAGTTACGTACAGGACACTGAAGCTTTCTTT	CASSYVQDTEAFF
TRBV27	TRBJ2-1	many	.	TGTGCCAGCAGTTATCGAGGAGGGGGCAATGAGCAGTTCTTC	CASSYRGGGNEQFF